This T cell receptor (beta chain) is drawn from a study of cytomegalovirus exposure and HLA in healthy donors. About the study: Earlier, 180 million or so T cells were analyzed, and more than 100 million unique TCR beta sequences were found among them.

Concerning this clone: Its matching antigen is unknown.

The V gene lost 5 bases and the J gene lost 3 bases, with 5 bases spanning the gap. The CDR3 is 11 amino acids. From germline, CDR1 is SGHAT and CDR2 FQNNGV. With 60 Vbeta and 13 Jbeta primers, the PCR was carried out. Some clones are missing from TCRdb's copy, which holds only in-frame ones; the method was immunoSEQ multiplex PCR. Found here are around 200,000 clones, 81% of them singletons; the top ten hold 3.5% to 4%. Study findings and constraints: The study labeled about 160 TCR beta chains cytomegalovirus-associated. An analysis was carried out at a later point. It showed that HLA-associated TCR beta chains were more clonally expanded than equally common non-associated chains. In a later analysis, V- and J-gene trimming of beta chains associated with a DCLRE1C missense variant, replicated independently.

This clonotype was sampled from a middle-aged man in good health and CMV-seronegative. Sequenced input: PBMCs. The chain joins TRBV11-2 to TRBJ2-7; unclear D gene. CDR3 DNA: TGTGCCAGCAGCGCCAGCTACGAGCAGTACTTC. Translating gives CASSASYEQYF.